These T cell receptor beta chains were read from a single sample in a study of blood T cells in healthy people across ages. One entry per CDR3 protein, called by TCRdb with MiXCR from the 5' RACE reads. Of 450,000 to 700,000 distinct CDR3 sequences detected, approximately 25% appear once; the ten largest clones hold around 18%. Input material: blood. The receptor set was obtained from a woman in her 70s in good health. CDR3s include the opening cysteine and the closing phenylalanine or tryptophan. D genes are given only for firm matches. Clone sizes are given selectively: once, few, many, or a class where the clone is expanded.

d_call,j_call,v_call,clone_size,cdr3_aa,cdr3_nt
TRBD2,TRBJ2-5,TRBV6-2/TRBV6-3,-,CASSYLAGVQETQYF,TGTGCCAGCAGTTACTTGGCGGGGGTACAAGAGACCCAGTACTTC
TRBD1,TRBJ2-1,TRBV6-2/TRBV6-3,few,CASSPPRDSSYNEQFF,TGTGCCAGCAGTCCGCCTAGGGACAGCTCCTACAATGAGCAGTTCTTC
TRBD2,TRBJ2-7,TRBV25-1,few,CASNSGGLSYEQYF,TGTGCCAGCAATAGCGGGGGGCTCTCCTACGAGCAGTACTTC
TRBD1,TRBJ2-7,TRBV20-1,-,CSARVTGAYEQYF,TGCAGTGCTAGGGTGACAGGGGCGTACGAGCAGTACTTC
TRBD2,TRBJ2-4,TRBV20-1,-,CSAKWDYPPGNIQYF,TGCAGTGCTAAATGGGACTACCCTCCTGGGAACATTCAGTACTTC
TRBD1,TRBJ2-7,TRBV11-2,few,CASTLSQGLSYEQYF,TGTGCCAGCACCTTATCACAGGGGCTCTCCTACGAGCAGTACTTC
-,TRBJ1-4,TRBV4-3,few,CASSQTGRRNEKLFF,TGCGCCAGCAGCCAAACGGGACGCCGTAATGAAAAACTGTTTTTT
-,TRBJ1-5,TRBV6-2/TRBV6-3,few,CASSQQVGQPQHF,TGTGCCAGCAGTCAACAGGTCGGGCAGCCCCAGCATTTT
-,TRBJ2-3,TRBV19,many,CASSRRGTDTQYF,TGTGCCAGTAGTCGGCGGGGTACAGATACGCAGTATTTT
-,TRBJ2-7,TRBV7-2,few,CASSLAPADTYEQYF,TGTGCCAGCAGCTTAGCTCCAGCGGACACCTACGAGCAGTACTTC
-,TRBJ2-4,TRBV20-1,-,CSARTFGAKNIQYF,TGCAGTGCCCGGACCTTTGGGGCCAAAAACATTCAGTACTTC
TRBD2,TRBJ2-1,TRBV5-1,-,CASSSSGGLPNEQFF,TGCGCCAGCAGCTCCAGCGGGGGTCTCCCCAATGAGCAGTTCTTC
-,TRBJ1-5,TRBV5-5,few,CASSFQGSNQPQHF,TGTGCCAGCAGCTTTCAGGGGAGCAATCAGCCCCAGCACTTT
TRBD1,TRBJ1-2,TRBV12-3/TRBV12-4,few,CASSASDRQNDGYTF,TGTGCCAGCAGTGCCTCGGACAGGCAAAACGATGGCTACACCTTC
-,TRBJ1-2,TRBV6-2/TRBV6-3,-,CASRPPGHTTTANYGYTF,TGTGCCAGCAGGCCGCCGGGACACACGACGACGGCTAACTATGGCTACACCTTC
-,TRBJ2-2,TRBV7-2,-,CAGSLDRTKAGELFF,TGTGCCGGCAGCTTAGATCGGACAAAGGCCGGGGAGCTGTTTTTT
-,TRBJ1-2,TRBV7-2,-,CASSPPGGVIPGGYTF,TGTGCCAGCAGCCCCCCTGGGGGCGTGATCCCTGGGGGCTACACCTTC
-,TRBJ1-1,TRBV5-6,-,CASSPVPDGNTEAFF,TGTGCCAGCAGCCCAGTTCCGGACGGGAACACTGAAGCTTTCTTT
TRBD1,TRBJ2-7,TRBV5-1,-,CASRTGDTYEQYF,TGCGCCAGCCGGACAGGGGATACCTACGAGCAGTACTTC
-,TRBJ2-1,TRBV5-1,-,CASSLVEGALGNEQFF,TGCGCCAGCAGCTTGGTGGAGGGGGCCCTAGGGAATGAGCAGTTCTTC
-,TRBJ1-1,TRBV29-1,-,CSARTGLDTEAFF,TGCAGCGCTCGGACGGGATTGGACACTGAAGCTTTCTTT
TRBD1,TRBJ2-7,TRBV20-1,-,CSAGQGVTYEQYF,TGCAGTGCTGGACAGGGTGTGACCTACGAGCAGTACTTC
-,TRBJ2-5,TRBV7-2,-,CASRLYQETQYF,TGTGCCAGTCGGTTGTACCAAGAGACCCAGTACTTC
-,TRBJ2-2,TRBV21-1,few,CASTRGYTGELFF,TGTGCCAGTACCCGAGGATACACCGGGGAGCTGTTTTTT
-,TRBJ1-1,TRBV29-1,-,CSVAIRVNTEAFF,TGCAGCGTTGCAATTAGGGTAAACACTGAAGCTTTCTTT
-,TRBJ1-2,TRBV2,-,CASTLDGSNYGYTF,TGTGCCAGCACCCTGGACGGGTCTAACTATGGCTACACCTTC
-,TRBJ1-1,TRBV6-1,-,CASSPIQGTEAFF,TGTGCCAGCAGCCCGATCCAGGGGACTGAAGCTTTCTTT
-,TRBJ1-1,TRBV20-1,few,CSARMVNTEAFF,TGCAGTGCTAGAATGGTGAACACTGAAGCTTTCTTT
TRBD2,TRBJ2-1,TRBV11-3,-,CASSVSGGAGRNEQFF,TGTGCCAGCAGCGTAAGCGGGGGGGCCGGGAGGAATGAGCAGTTCTTC
TRBD1,TRBJ2-7,TRBV6-1,few,CASSTNRGSSYEQYF,TGTGCCAGCAGCACTAACAGGGGGTCGTCCTACGAGCAGTACTTC
TRBD1,TRBJ1-2,TRBV28,few,CASKGQGARTTYGYTF,TGTGCCAGCAAGGGACAGGGGGCTAGAACCACATATGGCTACACCTTC
-,TRBJ2-1,TRBV10-3,-,CAISGTADNEQFF,TGTGCCATCAGTGGGACAGCCGACAATGAGCAGTTCTTC
-,TRBJ2-5,TRBV3-1,-,CASSPRRNVLGETQYF,TGTGCCAGCAGCCCGAGGCGGAACGTCCTGGGGGAGACCCAGTACTTC
-,TRBJ1-2,TRBV6-5,-,CASSYIQGSGGYTF,TGTGCCAGCAGTTACATCCAGGGGAGTGGGGGCTACACCTTC